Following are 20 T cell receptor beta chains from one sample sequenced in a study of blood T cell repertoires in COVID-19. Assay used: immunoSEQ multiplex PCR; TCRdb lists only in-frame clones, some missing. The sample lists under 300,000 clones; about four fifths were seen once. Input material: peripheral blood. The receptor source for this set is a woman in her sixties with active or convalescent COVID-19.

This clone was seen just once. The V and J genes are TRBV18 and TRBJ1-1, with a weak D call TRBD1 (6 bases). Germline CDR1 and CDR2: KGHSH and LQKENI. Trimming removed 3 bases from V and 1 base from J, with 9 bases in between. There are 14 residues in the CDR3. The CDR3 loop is CASSPGQTNTEAFF. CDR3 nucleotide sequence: TGTGCCAGCTCACCCGGACAGACGAACACTGAAGCTTTCTTT.

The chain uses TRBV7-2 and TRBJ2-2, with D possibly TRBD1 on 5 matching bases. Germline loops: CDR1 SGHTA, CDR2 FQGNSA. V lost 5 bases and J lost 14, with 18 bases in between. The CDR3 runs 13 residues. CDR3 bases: TGTGCCAGCAGCAAGCTACAGGTGTTCCGACTGTTTTTT. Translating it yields CASSKLQVFRLFF.

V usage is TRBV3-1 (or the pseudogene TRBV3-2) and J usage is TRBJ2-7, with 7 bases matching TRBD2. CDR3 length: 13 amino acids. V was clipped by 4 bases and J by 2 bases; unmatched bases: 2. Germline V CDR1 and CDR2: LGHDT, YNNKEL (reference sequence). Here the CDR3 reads CASSRAGTYEQYF. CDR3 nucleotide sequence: TGTGCCAGCAGCCGAGCGGGGACCTACGAGCAGTACTTC.

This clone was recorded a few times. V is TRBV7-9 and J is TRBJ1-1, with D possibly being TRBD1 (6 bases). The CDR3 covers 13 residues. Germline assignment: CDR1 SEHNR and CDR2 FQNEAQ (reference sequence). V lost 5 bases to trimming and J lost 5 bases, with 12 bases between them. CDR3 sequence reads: CASSLQGGTEAFF. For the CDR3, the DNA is TGTGCCAGCAGCCTACAGGGTGGTACTGAAGCTTTCTTT.

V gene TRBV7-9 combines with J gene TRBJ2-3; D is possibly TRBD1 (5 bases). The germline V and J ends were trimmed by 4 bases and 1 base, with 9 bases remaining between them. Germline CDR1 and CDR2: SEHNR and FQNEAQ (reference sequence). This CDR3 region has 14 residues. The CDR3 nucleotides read TGTGCCAGCAGCTCGACCAGGGGCACAGATACGCAGTATTTT. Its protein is CASSSTRGTDTQYF. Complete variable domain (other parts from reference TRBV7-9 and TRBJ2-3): DTGVSQNPRHKITKRGQNVTFRCDPISEHNRLYWYRQTLGQGPEFLTYFQNEAQLEKSRLLSDRFSAERPKGSFSTLEIQRTEQGDSAMYLCASSSTRGTDTQYFGPGTRLTVL.

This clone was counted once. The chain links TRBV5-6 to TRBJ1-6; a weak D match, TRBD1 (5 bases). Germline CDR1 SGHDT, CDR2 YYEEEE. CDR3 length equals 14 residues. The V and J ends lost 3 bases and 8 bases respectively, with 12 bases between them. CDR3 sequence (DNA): TGTGCCAGCAGCTCAGGGCCGAAGGATTCACCCCTCCACTTT. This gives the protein CASSSGPKDSPLHF.

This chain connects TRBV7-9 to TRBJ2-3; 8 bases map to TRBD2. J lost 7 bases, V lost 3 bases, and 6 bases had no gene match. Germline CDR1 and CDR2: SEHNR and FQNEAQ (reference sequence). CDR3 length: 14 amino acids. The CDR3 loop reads CASSFERGWHTQYF. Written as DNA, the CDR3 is TGTGCCAGCAGCTTCGAGCGGGGGTGGCATACGCAGTATTTT. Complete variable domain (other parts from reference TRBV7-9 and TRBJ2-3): DTGVSQNPRHKITKRGQNVTFRCDPISEHNRLYWYRQTLGQGPEFLTYFQNEAQLEKSRLLSDRFSAERPKGSFSTLEIQRTEQGDSAMYLCASSFERGWHTQYFGPGTRLTVL.

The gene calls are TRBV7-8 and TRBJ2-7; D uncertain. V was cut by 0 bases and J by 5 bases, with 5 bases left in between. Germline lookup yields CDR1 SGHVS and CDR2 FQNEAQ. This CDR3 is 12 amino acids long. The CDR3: CASSLAGHEQYF. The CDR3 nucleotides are TGTGCCAGCAGCTTAGCCGGTCACGAGCAGTACTTC.

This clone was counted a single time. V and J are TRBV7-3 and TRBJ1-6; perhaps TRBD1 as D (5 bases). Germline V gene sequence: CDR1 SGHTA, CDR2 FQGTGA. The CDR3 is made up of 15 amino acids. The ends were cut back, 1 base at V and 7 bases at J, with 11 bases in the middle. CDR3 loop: CASSLNRSKNSPLHF. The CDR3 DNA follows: TGTGCCAGCAGCTTAAACAGGAGTAAGAATTCACCCCTCCACTTT.

CDR3 coding DNA: TGCGCCAGCAGCCCCCGGGACTACCTCTCCTACAATGAGCAGTTCTTC. This codes for CASSPRDYLSYNEQFF. The chain has TRBV4-1 and TRBJ2-1, with TRBD2 matching over 7 bases. This CDR3 region has 16 residues. The germline V gene has CDR1 MGHRA and CDR2 YSYEKL. V was clipped by 4 bases and J by 0 bases; unmatched bases: 6.

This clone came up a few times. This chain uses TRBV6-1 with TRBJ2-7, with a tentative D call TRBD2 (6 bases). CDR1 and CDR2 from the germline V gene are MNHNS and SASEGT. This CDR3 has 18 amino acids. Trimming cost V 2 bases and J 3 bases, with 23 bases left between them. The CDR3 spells CASSEPAGLTRMDYEQYF. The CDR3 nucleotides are TGTGCCAGCAGTGAACCCGCCGGGTTGACTAGGATGGACTACGAGCAGTACTTC.

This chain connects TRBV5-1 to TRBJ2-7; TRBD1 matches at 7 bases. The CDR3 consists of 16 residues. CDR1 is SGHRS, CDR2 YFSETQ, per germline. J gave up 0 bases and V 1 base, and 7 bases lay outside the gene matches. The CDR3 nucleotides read TGCGCCAGCAGCTTGCCCGGACAGGTTAGCTCCTACGAGCAGTACTTC. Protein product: CASSLPGQVSSYEQYF.

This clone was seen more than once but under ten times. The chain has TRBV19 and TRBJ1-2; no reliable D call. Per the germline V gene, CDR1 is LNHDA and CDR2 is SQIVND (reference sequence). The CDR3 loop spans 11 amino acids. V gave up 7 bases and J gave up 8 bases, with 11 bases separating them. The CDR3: CASKMAIGYTF. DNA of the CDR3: TGTGCCAGTAAGATGGCCATCGGCTACACCTTC.

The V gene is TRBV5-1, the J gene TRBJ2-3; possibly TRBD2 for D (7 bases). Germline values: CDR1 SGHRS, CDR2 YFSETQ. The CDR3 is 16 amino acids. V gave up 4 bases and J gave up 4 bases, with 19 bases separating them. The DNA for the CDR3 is TGCGCCAGCAGCCGCGGACCGGGGGGCAGGTCAGATACGCAGTATTTT. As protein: CASSRGPGGRSDTQYF.

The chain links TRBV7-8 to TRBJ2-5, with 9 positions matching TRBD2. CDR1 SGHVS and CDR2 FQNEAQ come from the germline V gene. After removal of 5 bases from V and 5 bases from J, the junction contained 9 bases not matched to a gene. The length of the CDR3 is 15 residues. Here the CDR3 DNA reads TGTGCCAGCAGCCCCCCCGCGGGAGGGAGGGAGACCCAGTACTTC. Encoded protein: CASSPPAGGRETQYF.

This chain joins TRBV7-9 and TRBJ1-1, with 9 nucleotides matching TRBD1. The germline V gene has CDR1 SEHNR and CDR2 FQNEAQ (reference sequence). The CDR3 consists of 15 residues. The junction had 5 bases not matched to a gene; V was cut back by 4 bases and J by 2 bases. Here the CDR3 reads CASSWPGQGNTEAFF. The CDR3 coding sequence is TGTGCCAGCAGCTGGCCGGGACAGGGTAACACTGAAGCTTTCTTT.

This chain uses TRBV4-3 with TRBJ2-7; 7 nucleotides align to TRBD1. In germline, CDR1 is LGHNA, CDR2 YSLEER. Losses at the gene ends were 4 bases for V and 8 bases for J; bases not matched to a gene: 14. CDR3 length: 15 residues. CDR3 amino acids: CASSRGAGGVSQQYF. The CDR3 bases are TGCGCCAGCAGCCGAGGGGCAGGGGGAGTTAGCCAGCAGTACTTC.

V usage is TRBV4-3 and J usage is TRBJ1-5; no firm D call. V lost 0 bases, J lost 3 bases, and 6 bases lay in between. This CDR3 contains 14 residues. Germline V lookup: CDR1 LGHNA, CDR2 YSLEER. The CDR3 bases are TGCGCCAGCAGCCAAGAGCGGTACAATCAGCCCCAGCATTTT. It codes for CASSQERYNQPQHF.

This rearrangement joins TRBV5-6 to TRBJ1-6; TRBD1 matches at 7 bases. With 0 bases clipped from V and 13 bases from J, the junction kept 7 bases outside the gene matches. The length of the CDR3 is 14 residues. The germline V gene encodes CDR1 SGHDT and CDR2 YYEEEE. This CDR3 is CASSLVVQGMPLHF. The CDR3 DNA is TGTGCCAGCAGCTTGGTGGTACAGGGGATGCCCCTCCACTTT.

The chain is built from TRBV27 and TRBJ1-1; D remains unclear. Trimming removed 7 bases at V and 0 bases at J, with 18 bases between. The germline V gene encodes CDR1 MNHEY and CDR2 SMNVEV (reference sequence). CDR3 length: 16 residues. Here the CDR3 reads CASTDLRGSLNTEAFF. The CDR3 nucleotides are TGTGCCAGCACCGATCTCAGAGGCAGCCTGAACACTGAAGCTTTCTTT.